The 28 T cell receptor beta chains below all came from one sample that was sequenced in a study of T-cell reconstitution after alpha-beta-depleted transplantation in children. The library targeted TCRbeta and was prepared with unique molecular identifiers. One entry per CDR3 protein results from TCRdb running MiXCR on the PCR reads. This sample yields around 200,000 distinct CDR3 sequences, of which approximately 17% are seen a single time; about two fifths belongs to the top ten. The sequencing here drew on PBMCs, mostly from graft donor cells, taken 360 days after TCRalphabeta/CD19-depleted stem cell transplant. The receptor source for this set is a male patient under 10 years old who had a stem cell transplant for acute lymphoblastic leukemia, so the T cells may come from the graft donor.

This clonotype was recorded a few times. This sequence joins TRBV7-8 and TRBJ2-1; either TRBD1 or TRBD2 may supply D (5 bases each). This CDR3 has 12 amino acids. Trimming left V 10 bases short and J 9 bases short, with 16 bases between. Germline CDR1 reads SGHVS; CDR2 reads FQNEAQ. The CDR3 region is CATATVGGEQFF. The CDR3 DNA follows: TGTGCCACCGCGACAGTAGGAGGTGAGCAGTTCTTC.

V gene TRBV20-1 combines with J gene TRBJ2-1; perhaps TRBD1 as D (6 bases). The CDR3 has 14 amino acids. Germline lookup yields CDR1 DFQATT and CDR2 SNEGSKA (reference sequence). V lost 6 bases and J 0 bases, leaving 12 bases between the germline ends. As DNA, the CDR3 is TGCAGTGCCCTAGGACAGAGCTCCTACAATGAGCAGTTCTTC. Encoded protein: CSALGQSSYNEQFF.

This clonotype showed up just a few times. This rearrangement joins TRBV20-1 to TRBJ2-7; unclear D gene. This CDR3 has 8 residues. CDR1 DFQATT and CDR2 SNEGSKA come from the germline V gene (reference sequence). CDR3 nucleotide sequence: TGCAGCTTAGACGAGCAGTACTTC. The encoded protein is CSLDEQYF.

This clonotype has only a few counts. J is TRBJ2-1 and V is TRBV5-1, with TRBD2 matching 8 bases. V dropped 0 bases and J dropped 4; count of bases not matched to a gene: 3. Germline values: CDR1 SGHRS, CDR2 YFSETQ. The CDR3 length is 15 residues. The CDR3 DNA follows: TGCGCCAGCAGCTTGGGAAGCGGGGGTTACAATGAGCAGTTCTTC. Its protein is CASSLGSGGYNEQFF.

The chain couples TRBV11-1 to TRBJ2-3; D possibly corresponds to TRBD2 (7 bases). Per germline, CDR1 SGHAT and CDR2 FQDESV (reference sequence). V was cut by 2 bases and J by 2 bases, with 20 bases left in between. The CDR3 is 18 residues long. CDR3 sequence (DNA): TGTGCCAGCAGCTTAAAAATGGCGGGGGCTACCTCCACAGATACGCAGTATTTT. Translating gives CASSLKMAGATSTDTQYF.

Here the CDR3 DNA reads TGTGCCAGCTCAGCGGGACAGGGGGAAGAGACCCAGTACTTC. Translating gives CASSAGQGEETQYF. V is TRBV2 and J is TRBJ2-5; 11 nucleotides align to TRBD1. Germline V lookup: CDR1 SNHLY, CDR2 FYNNEI. The junction had 5 bases not matched to a gene; V was cut back by 8 bases and J by 3 bases. This CDR3 contains 14 residues.

V and J are TRBV6-5 and TRBJ1-1, with D possibly TRBD1 on 6 matching bases. Between the trimmed V and J ends, which lost 2 bases and 7 bases, there was a span of 11 bases. This CDR3 contains 13 residues. Looked up from germline, CDR1 is MNHEY and CDR2 is SVGAGI. The CDR3 region is CASSYGQWGEAFF. The CDR3 nucleotides are TGTGCCAGCAGTTACGGACAGTGGGGTGAAGCTTTCTTT.

V gene TRBV27 combines with J gene TRBJ2-5; TRBD1 matches 9 bases. The V gene's germline CDR1 is MNHEY and CDR2 SMNVEV (reference sequence). The CDR3 sequence is 18 residues long. The junction had 18 bases not matched to a gene; V was cut back by 4 bases and J by 6 bases. The CDR3 bases are TGTGCCAGCAGTTCGGACATGGTATCGGGACAGGGTTTAAAGACCCAGTACTTC. It translates to CASSSDMVSGQGLKTQYF.

This chain uses TRBV29-1 with TRBJ1-1; a possible D gene is TRBD1 (6 bases). Germline-derived CDR1 and CDR2 are SQVTM and ANQGSEA. Trimming pared 4 bases from V and 2 bases from J, leaving 11 bases between. The CDR3 has 13 amino acids. Here the CDR3 reads CSVVGTINTEAFF. The DNA for the CDR3 is TGCAGCGTTGTTGGGACAATCAACACTGAAGCTTTCTTT.

This chain connects TRBV12-3 or TRBV12-4 to TRBJ2-3, with 7 bases aligning to TRBD1. The V and J ends lost 3 bases and 2 bases, in that order; junction bases with no gene match: 8. The CDR3 totals 16 residues. CDR3 DNA sequence: TGTGCCAGCAGTTTGACAGGGCCCTTTTTCACAGATACGCAGTATTTT. It encodes CASSLTGPFFTDTQYF.

This clonotype appeared a few times. V is TRBV25-1 and J is TRBJ2-7, with D perhaps TRBD1 (6 bases). V lost 4 bases and J 5 bases, leaving 12 bases between the germline ends. CDR1 and CDR2 from the germline V gene are MGHDK and SYGVNS. CDR3 length: 13 amino acids. The CDR3 loop is CASSGQEPDEQYF. The DNA of the CDR3 is TGTGCCAGCAGTGGACAGGAACCGGACGAGCAGTACTTC.

This chain connects TRBV27 to TRBJ2-1; 9 nucleotides agree with TRBD2. Germline assignment: CDR1 MNHEY and CDR2 SMNVEV (reference sequence). CDR3 length: 16 amino acids. Trimming took 7 bases from V and 4 from J; bases not matched to a gene: 11. CDR3 protein: CASKGNSGSRYNEQFF. DNA for the CDR3: TGTGCCAGCAAGGGGAATAGCGGGAGTAGATACAATGAGCAGTTCTTC.

The table lists this clonotype with a few counts. The rearrangement joins TRBV5-1 to TRBJ2-2; no clear D gene. V dropped 3 bases and J dropped 6 bases, with 9 bases sitting between them. CDR3 length: 13 residues. Germline-derived CDR1 and CDR2 are SGHRS and YFSETQ. The CDR3 here is CASSWTRSGELFF. Written as DNA, the CDR3 is TGCGCCAGCAGCTGGACCCGGTCCGGGGAGCTGTTTTTT.

In its sample, this clonotype was seen a few times. V and J are TRBV4-2 and TRBJ1-4; 10 bases agree with TRBD1. CDR1 and CDR2 from the germline V gene are LGHNA and YNFKEQ. This CDR3 has 16 residues. After removal of 4 bases from V and 6 bases from J, the junction contained 8 bases not matched to a gene. The CDR3 loop reads CASSLDPGTGDEKLFF. CDR3 bases: TGTGCCAGCAGCCTAGATCCCGGGACAGGGGATGAAAAACTGTTTTTT.

There are a few counts of this clonotype. CDR3 coding DNA: TGTGCCAGCTCACCAGGCGACAGGTGGCTCGCCTACAATGAGCAGTTCTTC. It translates to CASSPGDRWLAYNEQFF. The rearrangement joins TRBV18 to TRBJ2-1, with a weak D call TRBD1 (6 bases). The germline V gene has CDR1 KGHSH and CDR2 LQKENI. Trimming removed 2 bases from V and 2 bases from J, with 16 bases in between. The CDR3 is 17 amino acids.

This chain joins TRBV10-2 and TRBJ2-6, with a tentative D call TRBD2 (5 bases). The V gene's germline CDR1 is WSHSY and CDR2 SAAADI. The CDR3 runs to 19 residues. Between the trimmed V and J ends, which lost 6 bases and 0 bases, there was a span of 21 bases. The DNA for the CDR3 is TGCGCCAGCAGGATCGAGGACTCAGCCCCGAGCTCTGGGGCCAACGTCCTGACTTTC. It specifies CASRIEDSAPSSGANVLTF.

This chain uses TRBV4-3 with TRBJ2-7; D is uncertain. V was cut by 0 bases and J by 5 bases, with 14 bases left in between. From germline, CDR1 is LGHNA and CDR2 YSLEER. There are 15 residues in the CDR3. The CDR3 nucleotides are TGCGCCAGCAGCCAAGATAGGACCCCAGAGGACGAGCAGTACTTC. Translating it yields CASSQDRTPEDEQYF.

This clonotype was picked up many times. The chain employs TRBV5-5 and TRBJ2-5; the D call may be TRBD1 or TRBD2 (5 bases each). V was pared by 4 bases and J by 3 bases, with 10 bases between. This CDR3 region has 13 residues. Looked up from germline, CDR1 is SGHKS and CDR2 is YYEKEE (reference sequence). In DNA form, the CDR3 reads TGTGCCAGCAGCGACTGGGACGAAGAGACCCAGTACTTC. Protein sequence: CASSDWDEETQYF. Supplemented by reference TRBV5-5 and TRBJ2-5, the full variable domain reads DAGVTQSPTHLIKTRGQQVTLRCSPISGHKSVSWYQQVLGQGPQFIFQYYEKEERGRGNFPDRFSARQFPNYSSELNVNALLLGDSALYLCASSDWDEETQYFGPGTRLLVL.

The chain couples TRBV5-5 to TRBJ2-2, with unresolved D. In germline, CDR1 is SGHKS, CDR2 YYEKEE (reference sequence). CDR3 length equals 15 residues. V dropped 0 bases and J dropped 6 bases, with 12 bases sitting between them. CDR3 nucleotide sequence: TGTGCCAGCAGCTTGGGGCCTGTACGTGCCGGGGAGCTGTTTTTT. Translating gives CASSLGPVRAGELFF.

The chain links TRBV27 to TRBJ1-4, with TRBD1 as a possible D gene (6 bases). This CDR3 spans 14 amino acids. Germline V lookup: CDR1 MNHEY, CDR2 SMNVEV (reference sequence). Trimming took off 1 base at V and 11 bases at J, with 14 bases between the two ends. CDR3: CASSLFPQGQKLFF. DNA of the CDR3: TGTGCCAGCAGTTTATTTCCCCAGGGGCAGAAACTGTTTTTT.

This clonotype has a count of ten or more. CDR3 residues: CSARENSPYGYTF. The CDR3 coding sequence is TGCAGTGCTAGAGAGAACAGCCCCTATGGCTACACCTTC. The gene calls are TRBV20-1 and TRBJ1-2, with unresolved D. CDR3 length equals 13 residues. Germline V gene data show CDR1 as DFQATT and CDR2 as SNEGSKA (reference sequence). Between the trimmed V and J ends, which lost 0 bases and 4 bases, there was a span of 9 bases.

The chain recombines TRBV11-2 with TRBJ2-7, with TRBD2 matching 9 bases. CDR1 is SGHAT and CDR2 is FQNNGV in the germline V gene. The CDR3 totals 13 residues. V shed 8 bases, J shed 7 bases, and the junction held 9 bases outside the gene matches. The CDR3 here is CASAASGVREQYF. The CDR3, as DNA: TGTGCCAGCGCGGCTAGCGGGGTCCGGGAGCAGTACTTC. Based on the CDR3 plus reference TRBV11-2 and TRBJ2-7, the full variable domain is EAGVAQSPRYKIIEKRQSVAFWCNPISGHATLYWYQQILGQGPKLLIQFQNNGVVDDSQLPKDRFSAERLKGVDSTLKIQPAKLEDSAVYLCASAASGVREQYFGPGTRLTVT.

The chain employs TRBV5-4 and TRBJ1-3; the D is unclear. V gave up 0 bases and J gave up 0 bases, with 7 bases separating them. Germline V lookup: CDR1 SGHNT, CDR2 YYREEE (reference sequence). The CDR3 covers 15 residues. The CDR3 DNA reads TGTGCCAGCAGCTTGGCCCGGGGCTCTGGAAACACCATATATTTT. Translation gives CASSLARGSGNTIYF.

The chain employs TRBV7-2 and TRBJ2-4, with D unclear. Germline lookup yields CDR1 SGHTA and CDR2 FQGNSA. CDR3 size: 14 residues. V gave up 5 bases and J gave up 0 bases, with 8 bases separating them. As DNA, the CDR3 is TGTGCCAGCAGCCCGGGTCCAGCCAAAAACATTCAGTACTTC. Translating gives CASSPGPAKNIQYF. Variable domain in full (rest from reference TRBV7-2 and TRBJ2-4): GAGVSQSPSNKVTEKGKDVELRCDPISGHTALYWYRQSLGQGLEFLIYFQGNSAPDKSGLPSDRFSAERTGGSVSTLTIQRTQQEDSAVYLCASSPGPAKNIQYFGAGTRLSVL.

This clonotype was seen only a few times. The chain combines TRBV12-3 or TRBV12-4 with TRBJ2-2; D is perhaps TRBD1 or TRBD2 (5 bases each). CDR3 length: 15 residues. Trimming took off 6 bases at V and 0 bases at J, with 11 bases between the two ends. CDR3 DNA sequence: TGTGCCAGCAGGCTGGGACCGGCGAACACCGGGGAGCTGTTTTTT. Its translation: CASRLGPANTGELFF.

Ten or more counts support this clonotype. The CDR3 region has the DNA TGTGCCAGCAGCTTGGTACAGGGGAGAAGAACAGATACGCAGTATTTT. It translates to CASSLVQGRRTDTQYF. The chain uses TRBV5-6 and TRBJ2-3; 7 bases fit TRBD1. The V and J ends lost 0 bases and 3 bases, in that order; junction bases with no gene match: 7. Germline loops: CDR1 SGHDT, CDR2 YYEEEE. CDR3 length: 16 amino acids.

The rearrangement uses TRBV5-6 and TRBJ2-3, with 8 bases that match TRBD2. The CDR3 spans 16 residues. The ends lost 4 bases at V and 2 bases at J; junction bases unmatched: 9. Germline V CDR1 and CDR2: SGHDT, YYEEEE. The chain's CDR3 is CASSRDPGGVTDTQYF. The CDR3 DNA follows: TGTGCCAGCAGCCGTGATCCGGGAGGGGTCACAGATACGCAGTATTTT.

Note on this clonotype: It may be a read error: a sequence one base away is much more abundant. The chain is built from TRBV12-3 or TRBV12-4 and TRBJ2-7; D is unclear. This CDR3 is built from 11 residues. Trimming shortened V by 4 bases and J by 3 bases, and 4 bases separated the two germline ends. The CDR3 spells CASSSIYEQYF. The CDR3 coding sequence is TGTGCCAGCAGTTCCATCTACGAGCAGTACTTC.